This paragraph reports one T cell receptor (beta chain). The sample originates from a study of technical replicates of blood from a handful of donors. Profiling relied on immunoSEQ multiplex PCR, and the TCRdb table lists in-frame clones only, not all of them. The sample has tens of thousands of clones, around 95% seen once. CDR3 length: 15 residues. Looked up from germline, CDR1 is SGHNT and CDR2 is YYREEE (reference sequence). Unmatched junction bases numbered 5, after V lost 0 bases and J lost 6 bases. The source of this sequence is a human donor in good health. This chain joins TRBV5-4 and TRBJ2-3, with 9 bases identical to TRBD2. Sequencing input: T cells isolated from PBMCs. The CDR3 coding sequence is TGTGCCAGCAGCTTGGGAATAGCGGGAGCCGATACGCAGTATTTT. Translation gives CASSLGIAGADTQYF.